This TCR beta chain stems from a study of siplizumab effects on memory and regulatory T cells. Study-wide results and caveats: Naive T cells looked more diverse than memory cells and looked like major alloresponse contributors.

This clone was seen just once. The antigen is unknown. Clones were sequenced by immunoSEQ multiplex PCR, and TCRdb holds only the in-frame ones, with some missing. The sample lists approximately 70,000 clones; roughly nine tenths were seen once. This CDR3 is 14 amino acids long. The germline gives CDR1 SGHTA, CDR2 FQGNSA. V lost 0 bases, J lost 4 bases, and 9 bases lay in between. The genes are TRBV7-2 and TRBJ1-2; D may be TRBD1 (5 bases). Sequencing input: CD8+ T cells sorted from blood. The receptor's source is a human donor in good health. The CDR3 DNA reads as TGTGCCAGCAGCTTAGCGCCGGGGGTCTATGGCTACACCTTC. Its protein product is CASSLAPGVYGYTF.